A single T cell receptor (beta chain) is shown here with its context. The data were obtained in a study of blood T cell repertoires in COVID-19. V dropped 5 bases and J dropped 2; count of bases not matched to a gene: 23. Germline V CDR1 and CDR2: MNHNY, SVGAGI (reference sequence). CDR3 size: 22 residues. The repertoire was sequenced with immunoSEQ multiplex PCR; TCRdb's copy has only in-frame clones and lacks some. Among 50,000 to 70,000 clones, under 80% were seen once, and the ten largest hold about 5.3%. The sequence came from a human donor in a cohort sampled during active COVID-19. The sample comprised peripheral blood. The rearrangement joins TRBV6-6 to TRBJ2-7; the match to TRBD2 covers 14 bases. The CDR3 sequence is CASSPHKSTGTSGRGGTYEQYF. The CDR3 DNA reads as TGTGCCAGCAGTCCTCATAAGTCGACCGGGACTAGCGGGAGAGGGGGCACCTACGAGCAGTACTTC.